Given below is one T cell receptor beta chain in context. Its antigen remains unidentified. V trimming: 8 bases; J trimming: 3 bases; junction bases outside the gene matches: 4. CDR3 length: 14 amino acids. Naive CD8 T cells were FACS-sorted by CD8+CD4-CCR7+CD45RA+ markers. The data were taken from a study of molecular identifiers for immune sequencing clone quantification. Study at large: Naive CD8 cell RNA, from roughly 20,000 or 100,000 cells, was split five ways in replicates, with four sequenced. Notes on the study in general: Among about a million naive cells, as was reported, spiked Jurkat TCR RNA from one cell was detectable. Effector cells kept over 98% of their molecules in clones above 20 RNA copies, while naive cells kept under 1% there.

TCRdb re-derived calls from the PCR reads in MiXCR, one entry per CDR3 protein. Among about 640,000 distinct CDR3 sequences, around 20% were seen once, and the ten largest hold roughly 0.83%. The clonotype was recovered from a human donor in good health. Some libraries in this study had Jurkat cell RNA spiked in. The sequencing sample was made of naive CD8+ T cells from blood, with Jurkat cell RNA spiked in. Described subset: FACS-sorted CD8+CD4-CCR7+CD45RA+ naive T cells. The chain links TRBV12-3 or TRBV12-4 to TRBJ2-1, with 10 positions matching TRBD2. This CDR3 is CASEAGGNYNEQFF. The CDR3 DNA reads as TGTGCCAGCGAAGCGGGGGGGAACTACAATGAGCAGTTCTTC.